These 18 T cell receptor beta chains share one sample of origin, sequenced in a study of blood T cell repertoires in COVID-19. Libraries were prepared by immunoSEQ multiplex PCR; TCRdb keeps only in-frame clonotypes and omits some of them. The profile shows 200,000 to 250,000 clones, approximately 81% of them singletons. Sequenced material: peripheral blood. These receptors were taken from a woman over 75 with acute or convalescent COVID-19.

J is TRBJ1-2 and V is TRBV2; D is possibly TRBD1 (5 bases). The CDR3 has 13 amino acids. Trimming removed 6 bases from V and 2 bases from J, with 10 bases in between. Germline CDR1 is SNHLY and CDR2 is FYNNEI. The CDR3 DNA sequence: TGTGCCAGCAGCCCAGGGTCCAACTATGGCTACACCTTC. This codes for CASSPGSNYGYTF.

The table lists this clone with a count of one. The chain couples TRBV18 to TRBJ2-3, with 9 bases aligning to TRBD1. With V trimmed by 2 bases and J by 4 bases, 4 bases remained unmatched. Germline loops: CDR1 KGHSH, CDR2 LQKENI. CDR3 length: 15 residues. The CDR3 here is CASSPGDRVADTQYF. CDR3 nucleotides: TGTGCCAGCTCACCAGGGGACAGGGTTGCAGATACGCAGTATTTT.

The rearrangement links TRBV6-5 to TRBJ1-1; no definite D call. Per the germline V gene, CDR1 is MNHEY and CDR2 is SVGAGI. V was trimmed by 0 bases and J by 1 base, leaving 9 bases between them. This CDR3 region has 15 residues. Written as DNA, the CDR3 is TGTGCCAGCAGTTACTCGAAGCCGCCGAACACTGAAGCTTTCTTT. Translation gives CASSYSKPPNTEAFF.

This clone appeared a single time. V and J are TRBV27 and TRBJ1-2, with D perhaps matching TRBD1 (6 bases). Per germline, CDR1 MNHEY and CDR2 SMNVEV (reference sequence). The length of the CDR3 is 12 residues. V shed 6 bases and J shed 3 bases, with 8 bases lying between them. The CDR3 nucleotides are TGTGCCAGCAGAAACAGGGACTATGGCTACACCTTC. Its translation: CASRNRDYGYTF.

The rearrangement links TRBV6-2 or TRBV6-3 to TRBJ2-7; TRBD1 aligns across 8 bases. This CDR3 has 15 amino acids. J was trimmed by 2 bases and V by 5 bases; bases with no gene match: 8. Germline values: CDR1 MNHEY, CDR2 SVGEGT. The CDR3 coding sequence is TGTGCCAGCAGTCCCCTGGGACAGGTGACCTACGAGCAGTACTTC. Protein product: CASSPLGQVTYEQYF.

V gene TRBV20-1 combines with J gene TRBJ2-7, with a possible D match to TRBD2 (5 bases). Looked up from germline, CDR1 is DFQATT and CDR2 is SNEGSKA (reference sequence). V lost 1 base and J lost 4, with 5 bases in between. The length of the CDR3 is 11 residues. The chain's CDR3 is CSARGEYEQYF. CDR3 sequence (DNA): TGCAGTGCTAGAGGGGAGTACGAGCAGTACTTC.

The chain recombines TRBV7-2 with TRBJ2-3, with D perhaps matching TRBD1 (7 bases). The germline CDR1 and CDR2 sequences are SGHTA and FQGNSA. This CDR3 has 16 amino acids. Trimming cost V 2 bases and J 0 bases, with 12 bases left between them. CDR3: CASSLQGDSSTDTQYF. In DNA, the CDR3 is TGTGCCAGCAGCTTACAGGGGGACTCGAGCACAGATACGCAGTATTTT.

The gene calls are TRBV7-2 and TRBJ2-5, with 7 bases that match TRBD2. Per germline, CDR1 SGHTA and CDR2 FQGNSA. The CDR3 is made up of 17 amino acids. V lost 5 bases, J lost 2 bases, and 14 bases stayed unmatched. Written as DNA, the CDR3 is TGTGCCAGCAGCCCCGGGGAGGGGCGATGGCGACAAGAGACCCAGTACTTC. As protein: CASSPGEGRWRQETQYF.

This sequence joins TRBV19 and TRBJ2-1, with 10 nucleotides matching TRBD2. V was pared by 5 bases and J by 4 bases, with 5 bases of the junction left unmatched. Germline V gene data show CDR1 as LNHDA and CDR2 as SQIVND (reference sequence). The CDR3 extends over 15 amino acids. CDR3 region: CASSQPSGGYNEQFF. The CDR3 coding sequence is TGTGCCAGTAGTCAACCTAGCGGGGGATACAATGAGCAGTTCTTC.

The rearrangement links TRBV11-1 to TRBJ1-2; D is undetermined. Trimming stripped 2 bases from V and 6 bases from J, with 19 bases between. CDR1 and CDR2 (germline): SGHAT, FQDESV (reference sequence). There are 16 residues in the CDR3. The CDR3 spells CASSLNSRPRGDGYTF. DNA for the CDR3: TGTGCCAGCAGCTTAAATTCTCGCCCGCGAGGTGATGGCTACACCTTC.

The chain has TRBV4-1 and TRBJ1-6; TRBD1 might be the D (5 bases). CDR1 and CDR2 from the germline V gene are MGHRA and YSYEKL. V was pared by 1 base and J by 10 bases, with 14 bases between. CDR3 length: 15 residues. The CDR3, as DNA: TGCGCCAGCAGCCAAGTCCGCCAGGGTGGCTCACCCCTCCACTTT. Protein: CASSQVRQGGSPLHF.

In nucleotides, the CDR3 is TGCAGTGCTTCCAGGGGAGAAAAACTGTTTTTT. Its protein is CSASRGEKLFF. The chain recombines TRBV20-1 with TRBJ1-4; D is possibly TRBD1 (6 bases). This CDR3 is 11 amino acids long. The V end was cut by 5 bases, the J end by 8 bases, with 9 bases between. Germline V gene lookup returns CDR1 DFQATT and CDR2 SNEGSKA (reference sequence).

This sequence joins TRBV20-1 and TRBJ2-5; possible D gene TRBD1, 6 bases. Germline V gene lookup returns CDR1 DFQATT and CDR2 SNEGSKA (reference sequence). V gave up 3 bases and J gave up 7 bases, with 18 bases separating them. CDR3 length: 14 residues. The CDR3 DNA reads TGCAGTGCTAGTATGGGGGCAGGAACTGGGACCCAGTACTTC. Translated: CSASMGAGTGTQYF.

The chain combines TRBV7-3 with TRBJ1-2, with D perhaps matching TRBD1 (6 bases). V dropped 6 bases and J dropped 2 bases, with 10 bases sitting between them. The CDR3 covers 13 residues. Germline CDR1 SGHTA, CDR2 FQGTGA. The CDR3 region is CASRKGENYGYTF. CDR3 nucleotides: TGTGCCAGCAGAAAGGGGGAAAACTATGGCTACACCTTC.

This chain joins TRBV7-3 and TRBJ2-1; possible D gene TRBD1, 6 bases. The CDR3 loop spans 15 amino acids. Trimming removed 4 bases from V and 7 bases from J, with 17 bases in between. The germline gives CDR1 SGHTA, CDR2 FQGTGA. DNA of the CDR3: TGTGCCAGCAGCTCAGGCCCAACCGGACAGAATGAGCAGTTCTTC. It yields the protein CASSSGPTGQNEQFF.

The J gene is TRBJ2-1, the V gene TRBV6-5; 8 nucleotides align to TRBD2. The CDR3 sequence is 13 residues long. The germline V gene has CDR1 MNHEY and CDR2 SVGAGI. The V segment lost 6 bases and the J segment 10 bases; nucleotides outside the gene matches: 8. In DNA, the CDR3 is TGTGCCAGCAGGATAGCGGGGCCCCAGGAGCAGTTCTTC. Translating gives CASRIAGPQEQFF.

This clone was observed a handful of times. The gene calls are TRBV7-2 and TRBJ2-2; 8 nucleotides agree with TRBD1. The CDR3 extends over 15 amino acids. The ends lost 5 bases at V and 5 bases at J; junction bases unmatched: 7. Germline CDR1 SGHTA, CDR2 FQGNSA. The CDR3 nucleotides are TGTGCCAGCAGCACCCTCCGGGACAGGACCGGGGAGCTGTTTTTT. Translated: CASSTLRDRTGELFF.

This sequence joins TRBV19 and TRBJ1-1; TRBD1 matches 7 bases. The CDR3 extends over 15 amino acids. J was trimmed by 7 bases and V by 4 bases; bases with no gene match: 12. CDR1 LNHDA and CDR2 SQIVND come from the germline V gene (reference sequence). The CDR3 DNA follows: TGTGCCAGTAGTACCTTCACAGGGGTCGGCAATGAAGCTTTCTTT. Translated: CASSTFTGVGNEAFF.